The entry that follows covers one TCR beta chain sequence. Its antigen is not known. The data derive from a study of cytomegalovirus exposure and HLA in healthy donors. Study results and caveats: In an earlier analysis, productive rearrangement rates for most beta V segments clustered near 90% or 30%.

The PCR was carried out with 60 Vbeta primers and 13 Jbeta primers. Measured with immunoSEQ multiplex PCR; TCRdb has only the in-frame clones, and not every one. Of 200,000 or so clones listed, 82% are singletons. Though nominally healthy at sampling, donors likely had unrecorded immune exposures. The CDR3 covers 14 residues. Germline V gene lookup returns CDR1 SGHRS and CDR2 YFSETQ. V shed 4 bases, J shed 7 bases, and the junction held 7 bases outside the gene matches. The sequencing input was PBMCs. This receptor was taken from a woman between 45 and 65 years old in good health and CMV-seropositive. This chain connects TRBV5-1 to TRBJ1-4; 7 bases agree with TRBD1. CDR3: CASSPTGFGEKLFF. The CDR3 DNA reads as TGCGCCAGCAGCCCGACAGGGTTCGGTGAAAAACTGTTTTTT.